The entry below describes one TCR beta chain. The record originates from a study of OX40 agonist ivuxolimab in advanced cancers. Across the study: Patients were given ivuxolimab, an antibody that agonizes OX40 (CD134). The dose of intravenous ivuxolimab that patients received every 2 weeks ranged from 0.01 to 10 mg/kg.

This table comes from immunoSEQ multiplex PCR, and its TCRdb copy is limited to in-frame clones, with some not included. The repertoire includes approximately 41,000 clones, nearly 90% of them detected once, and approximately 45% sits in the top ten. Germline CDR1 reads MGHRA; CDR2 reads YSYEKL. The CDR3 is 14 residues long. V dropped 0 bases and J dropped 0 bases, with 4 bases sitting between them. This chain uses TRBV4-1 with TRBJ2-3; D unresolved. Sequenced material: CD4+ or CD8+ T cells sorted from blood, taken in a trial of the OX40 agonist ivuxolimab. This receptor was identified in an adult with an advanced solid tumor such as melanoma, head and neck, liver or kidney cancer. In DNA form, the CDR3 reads TGCGCCAGCAGCCAAGAAGACAGCACAGATACGCAGTATTTT. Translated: CASSQEDSTDTQYF.